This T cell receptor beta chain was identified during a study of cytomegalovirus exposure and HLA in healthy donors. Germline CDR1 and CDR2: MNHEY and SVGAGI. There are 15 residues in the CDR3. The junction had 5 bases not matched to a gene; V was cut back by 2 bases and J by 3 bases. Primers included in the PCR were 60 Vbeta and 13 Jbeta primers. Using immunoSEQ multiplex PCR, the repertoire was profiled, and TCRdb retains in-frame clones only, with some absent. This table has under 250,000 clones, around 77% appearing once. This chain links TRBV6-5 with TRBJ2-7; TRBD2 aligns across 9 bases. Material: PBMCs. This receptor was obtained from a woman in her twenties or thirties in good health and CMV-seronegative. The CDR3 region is CASSYVSSGVYEQYF. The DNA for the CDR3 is TGTGCCAGCAGTTACGTCTCTAGCGGGGTCTACGAGCAGTACTTC.